Following are 18 T cell receptor beta chains from one sample sequenced in a study of T cell clonality in common variable immunodeficiency. Findings and caveats of the study: Common variable immunodeficiency TCR beta sequences reportedly had fewer deletions and N-nucleotide insertions.

For these TCRs, the target antigens are not known. Repertoires were generated with immunoSEQ multiplex PCR, while TCRdb's copy carries only in-frame clones and drops some. The sample is made up of roughly 42,000 clones, none counted only once. Specimen: peripheral blood mononuclear cells. The receptors were gathered from a human donor with common variable immunodeficiency.

On this clone: The CDR3 is cut off 3 residues early in the read; its end comes from the germline J gene. The rearrangement joins TRBV7-2 to TRBJ2-7, with 7 nucleotides matching TRBD1. With V trimmed by 6 bases and J by 2 bases, 10 bases remained unmatched. This CDR3 region has 15 residues. Germline CDR1 SGHTA, CDR2 FQGNSA. This chain's CDR3 is CASSRSPDRAYEQYF. CDR3 DNA, as far as it was read: TGTGCCAGCAGTCGTTCTCCCGACAGGGCCTACGAG.

This clone has ten or more counts. Coverage ceases 3 residues before the CDR3 finishes, and the germline J gene fills in the end. The chain combines TRBV19 with TRBJ2-2, with 14 bases aligning to TRBD2. Germline lookup yields CDR1 LNHDA and CDR2 SQIVND (reference sequence). This CDR3 spans 15 amino acids. J was trimmed by 6 bases and V by 5 bases; bases with no gene match: 2. The covered CDR3 bases are TGTGCCAGTAGTGTGACTAGCGGGGGGGCCGGGGAG. This translates into CASSVTSGGAGE. The complete CDR3 sequence is CASSVTSGGAGELFF.

Regarding this clone: The CDR3 extends 3 residues past the end of the read, so its final part is completed from the germline J gene. The rearrangement joins TRBV7-9 to TRBJ2-7, with a tentative D call TRBD1 (6 bases). Germline V gene data show CDR1 as SEHNR and CDR2 as FQNEAQ (reference sequence). There are 14 residues in the CDR3. V shed 3 bases and J shed 6 bases, with 15 bases lying between them. The CDR3 sequence is CASSFTGIQREQYF. The DNA read from the CDR3 is TGTGCCAGCAGCTTCACAGGGATTCAGCGCGAG.

The table lists this clone with a few counts. The sequenced fragment ends 3 residues before the CDR3 boundary, so the rest is inferred from the germline J gene. The chain uses TRBV6-2 or TRBV6-3 and TRBJ2-1; tentative D call: TRBD1 (6 bases). V was pared by 2 bases and J by 7 bases, with 15 bases between. The CDR3 contains 15 residues. Germline V gene lookup returns CDR1 MNHEY and CDR2 SVGEGT. CDR3 loop: CASSYAGARWNEQFF. CDR3 DNA, as far as it was read: TGTGCCAGCAGTTACGCAGGGGCGAGATGGAATGAG.

The table lists this clone with a few counts. The CDR3 end falls 3 residues outside the read, so it is completed with the germline J gene. This chain joins TRBV19 and TRBJ1-5, with D tentatively TRBD1 (5 bases). CDR1 and CDR2 from the germline V gene are LNHDA and SQIVND (reference sequence). This CDR3 spans 15 amino acids. V was pared by 2 bases and J by 1 base, with 9 bases between. CDR3 loop: CASSILGGSNQPQHF. The DNA read from the CDR3 is TGTGCCAGTAGTATATTGGGGGGAAGCAATCAGCCC.

This clone was counted at least ten times. Coverage ceases 3 residues before the CDR3 finishes, and the germline J gene fills in the end. This chain joins TRBV29-1 and TRBJ2-7; 11 nucleotides agree with TRBD1. The CDR3 runs to 13 residues. CDR1 is SQVTM, CDR2 ANQGSEA, per germline. V was pared by 8 bases and J by 3 bases, with 6 bases of the junction left unmatched. This chain's CDR3 is CSTTGTGGYEQYF. The covered CDR3 bases are TGCAGCACCACCGGGACAGGGGGCTACGAG.

A word on this clone: The CDR3 end lies 3 residues beyond the end of the read and is filled in from the germline J gene. V usage is TRBV19 and J usage is TRBJ2-5; D call uncertain. Trimming removed 5 bases from V and 3 bases from J, with 7 bases in between. The CDR3 extends over 12 amino acids. Per germline, CDR1 LNHDA and CDR2 SQIVND (reference sequence). The part of the CDR3 DNA that was read is TGTGCCAGTAGTCAGAAGGAAGAGACC. Its translation is CASSQKEET. The whole CDR3 is CASSQKEETQYF.

The table lists this clone with many counts. The read terminates 3 residues ahead of where the CDR3 ends, so the germline J gene completes it. The rearrangement joins TRBV19 to TRBJ2-3; TRBD1 agrees at 11 bases. The CDR3 contains 14 residues. Trimming removed 6 bases from V and 4 bases from J; junction bases left unmatched: 3. CDR1 LNHDA and CDR2 SQIVND come from the germline V gene (reference sequence). The CDR3 here is CASSRTGGADTQYF. The covered CDR3 bases are TGTGCCAGTAGCCGGACAGGGGGCGCAGATACG. Looking up the rest from reference TRBV19 and TRBJ2-3 gives the full variable domain: DGGITQSPKYLFRKEGQNVTLSCEQNLNHDAMYWYRQDPGQGLRLIYYSQIVNDFQKGDIAEGYSVSREKKESFPLTVTSAQKNPTAFYLCASSRTGGADTQYFGPGTRLTVL.

This clone has ten or more counts. The part of the CDR3 DNA that was read is TGCGCCAGCAGCCCGGCTACTGGGACAGGGGGCTACGAG. It codes for CASSPATGTGGYE. The complete CDR3 sequence is CASSPATGTGGYEQYF. The gene calls are TRBV5-1 and TRBJ2-7, with 11 positions matching TRBD1. The read finishes 3 residues shy of the CDR3 end, and the germline J gene is used to complete it. Germline V gene data show CDR1 as SGHRS and CDR2 as YFSETQ. The CDR3 covers 16 residues. V was pared by 4 bases and J by 3 bases, with 9 bases of the junction left unmatched.

This clone was detected only a few times. The read terminates 3 residues before the CDR3 end, so the remaining end is supplied by the germline J gene. V usage is TRBV6-2 or TRBV6-3 and J usage is TRBJ2-7; 7 nucleotides agree with TRBD1. The germline gives CDR1 MNHEY, CDR2 SVGEGT. This CDR3 region has 13 residues. The junction had 5 bases not matched to a gene; V was cut back by 7 bases and J by 2 bases. The covered CDR3 bases are TGTGCCAGCACTGGACAGGCGACCTACGAG. Translated, it gives CASTGQATYE. The CDR3 in its entirety is CASTGQATYEQYF.

This clone was observed at least ten times. With the read ending 3 residues before the CDR3 end, the germline J gene is used to fill in that end. J is TRBJ2-7 and V is TRBV19; 11 nucleotides line up with TRBD1. This CDR3 has 16 residues. V was pared by 4 bases and J by 3 bases, with 8 bases of the junction left unmatched. CDR1 and CDR2 from the germline V gene are LNHDA and SQIVND (reference sequence). Incomplete CDR3 DNA: TGTGCCAGTAGTAAACTAGGGACAGGGGGGATCTACGAG. It specifies CASSKLGTGGIYE. The complete CDR3 protein is CASSKLGTGGIYEQYF.

This clone was observed at least ten times. The read falls 3 residues short of the CDR3 end, and the missing part is taken from the germline J gene. The rearrangement links TRBV20-1 to TRBJ2-3; 7 bases are shared with TRBD2. Germline V CDR1 and CDR2: DFQATT, SNEGSKA (reference sequence). The ends lost 8 bases at V and 5 bases at J; junction bases unmatched: 7. The CDR3 sequence is 12 residues long. The DNA read from the CDR3 is TGCAGTCCGGAGGGCGGGGGAGATACG. This codes for CSPEGGGDT. The whole CDR3 protein reads CSPEGGGDTQYF.

Of note for this clone: The CDR3 goes on 3 residues after the read ends, and that part is filled in from the germline J gene. The chain links TRBV13 to TRBJ1-1; a possible D gene is TRBD1 (5 bases). Germline assignment: CDR1 PRHDT and CDR2 FYEKMQ (reference sequence). This CDR3 contains 13 residues. V lost 3 bases and J lost 1, with 6 bases in between. The DNA read from the CDR3 is TGTGCCAGCAGCTTGACAGAGAACACTGAA. Translation gives CASSLTENTE. The full-length CDR3 reads as CASSLTENTEAFF. Full variable domain (remainder filled in from reference TRBV13 and TRBJ1-1): AAGVIQSPRHLIKEKRETATLKCYPIPRHDTVYWYQQGPGQDPQFLISFYEKMQSDKGSIPDRFSAQQFSDYHSELNMSSLELGDSALYFCASSLTENTEAFFGQGTRLTVV.

Note on this clone: Read coverage stops 3 residues before the CDR3 terminus; the germline J gene supplies the remainder. The chain has TRBV18 and TRBJ2-7, with 7 bases aligning to TRBD1. The length of the CDR3 is 13 residues. V dropped 3 bases and J dropped 2; count of bases not matched to a gene: 1. Per germline, CDR1 KGHSH and CDR2 LQKENI. This CDR3 reads CASSPQGAYEQYF. The part of the CDR3 DNA that was read is TGTGCCAGCTCACCGCAGGGGGCCTACGAG.

A remark on this clone: From the germline J gene comes the end of the CDR3, since the read stops 3 residues before it. This chain connects TRBV6-2 or TRBV6-3 to TRBJ2-5; TRBD2 aligns across 12 bases. Losses at the gene ends were 0 bases for V and 4 bases for J; bases not matched to a gene: 6. Germline CDR1 MNHEY, CDR2 SVGEGT. The length of the CDR3 is 17 residues. The CDR3 protein is CASSYSLAGGPLETQYF. The CDR3 DNA, read in part, is TGTGCCAGCAGTTACTCGCTAGCGGGGGGGCCCCTAGAGACC.

This clone was seen at least ten times. From the germline J gene comes the end of the CDR3, since the read stops 3 residues before it. The rearrangement links TRBV20-1 to TRBJ2-7, with 9 nucleotides matching TRBD1. This CDR3 region has 15 residues. V shed 0 bases, J shed 4 bases, and the junction held 7 bases outside the gene matches. Germline loops: CDR1 DFQATT, CDR2 SNEGSKA (reference sequence). The covered CDR3 bases are TGCAGTGCTAGAGATGGGAACAGGGGGCGGTACGAG. It translates to CSARDGNRGRYE. The CDR3, in full, reads CSARDGNRGRYEQYF.

This clone was counted ten times or more. The read comes to an end 3 residues before the CDR3 does, leaving the germline J gene to fill in the end. The rearrangement uses TRBV5-1 and TRBJ1-2; TRBD1 aligns across 7 bases. Germline loops: CDR1 SGHRS, CDR2 YFSETQ. The CDR3 consists of 15 residues. Incomplete CDR3 DNA: TGCGCCAGCAGCTTGGACGACAGGGTCGGTGGCGGC. It translates to CASSLDDRVGGG. From start to end, the CDR3 is CASSLDDRVGGGYTF.

The table lists this clone with many counts. Read coverage stops 3 residues before the CDR3 terminus; the germline J gene supplies the remainder. The chain uses TRBV5-1 and TRBJ1-3; possible D gene TRBD1, 6 bases. The CDR3 runs 19 residues. The germline V gene has CDR1 SGHRS and CDR2 YFSETQ. V lost 4 bases, J lost 0 bases, and 23 bases lay in between. CDR3 region: CASSPEAQGIAGSGNTIYF. The sequenced part of the CDR3 DNA is TGCGCCAGCAGCCCTGAGGCGCAGGGGATCGCTGGCTCTGGAAACACC.